Presented here are 14 T cell receptor beta chains from one specimen sequenced in a study of human T cells and chemical hapten exposure. In TCRdb, the RACE reads were re-called with MiXCR into one record per CDR3 protein. The sample has 300,000 to 350,000 distinct CDR3 sequences, around 7% seen once. The time point: patch test 1, 2 weeks after DPC sensitization. Treatment described: therapeutic diphenylcyclopropenone sensitization with weekly scalp DPC. Material: whole blood, obtained in connection with sensitization to the hapten diphenylcyclopropenone (DPC). Receptors were obtained from a young woman with alopecia areata. Some clones in this sample may be carry-over from other donors' samples.

The V and J genes are TRBV7-9 and TRBJ2-4; D may be TRBD1 (6 bases). V was pared by 5 bases and J by 0 bases, with 20 bases between. CDR1 and CDR2 from the germline V gene are SEHNR and FQNEAQ (reference sequence). There are 18 residues in the CDR3. The CDR3 DNA is TGTGCCAGCAGCACTCACCGGGACACCCCTCTAGCCAAAAACATTCAGTACTTC. Translating it yields CASSTHRDTPLAKNIQYF.

The chain has TRBV19 and TRBJ2-2, with TRBD2 matching over 8 bases. J gave up 0 bases and V 6 bases, and 3 bases lay outside the gene matches. This CDR3 has 15 amino acids. Germline V CDR1 and CDR2: LNHDA, SQIVND (reference sequence). The CDR3 DNA follows: TGTGCCAGTAGGCCGGGACTAGCGAACACCGGGGAGCTGTTTTTT. Protein sequence: CASRPGLANTGELFF.

This clonotype was observed many times. This chain connects TRBV18 to TRBJ1-1; D perhaps matches TRBD1 (6 bases). Germline V gene sequence: CDR1 KGHSH, CDR2 LQKENI. With 0 bases removed from V and 1 base from J, the gap between germline ends came to 12 bases. CDR3 size: 16 residues. The CDR3 coding sequence is TGTGCCAGCTCACCACCGGGGGCGCGGGGGAACACTGAAGCTTTCTTT. Its translation is CASSPPGARGNTEAFF. Together with reference TRBV18 and TRBJ1-1, the CDR3 gives the full variable domain: NAGVMQNPRHLVRRRGQEARLRCSPMKGHSHVYWYRQLPEEGLKFMVYLQKENIIDESGMPKERFSAEFPKEGPSILRIQQVVRGDSAAYFCASSPPGARGNTEAFFGQGTRLTVV.

This clonotype was seen ten or more times. The J gene is TRBJ1-5, the V gene TRBV2; no firm D call. Per the germline V gene, CDR1 is SNHLY and CDR2 is FYNNEI. V lost 1 base and J lost 0, with 4 bases in between. This CDR3 region has 14 residues. Written as DNA, the CDR3 is TGTGCCAGCAGTGAAGACCGTAGCAATCAGCCCCAGCATTTT. Translation: CASSEDRSNQPQHF.

This clonotype has a count of ten or more. The V gene is TRBV20-1, the J gene TRBJ2-7; D is ambiguous. V lost 0 bases to trimming and J lost 2 bases, with 11 bases between them. From germline, CDR1 is DFQATT and CDR2 SNEGSKA (reference sequence). The CDR3 runs 14 residues. The DNA of the CDR3 is TGCAGTGCTAGAGATCATGGGGTACCCTACGAGCAGTACTTC. Amino acids: CSARDHGVPYEQYF.

This clonotype turned up a few times. This chain links TRBV27 with TRBJ2-1, with D possibly matching TRBD1 (6 bases). Trimming stripped 6 bases from V and 2 bases from J, with 17 bases between. The CDR3 covers 16 residues. Germline CDR1 and CDR2: MNHEY and SMNVEV (reference sequence). CDR3 sequence (DNA): TGTGCCAGCAGGATTACAGGGAGTATTACCTACAATGAGCAGTTCTTC. Translating gives CASRITGSITYNEQFF.

This clonotype showed up many times. The chain carries TRBV6-2 or TRBV6-3 and TRBJ2-3, with 7 bases identical to TRBD1. The CDR3 length is 17 residues. CDR1 and CDR2 from the germline V gene are MNHEY and SVGEGT. V trimming: 1 base; J trimming: 4 bases; junction bases outside the gene matches: 11. CDR3 DNA: TGTGCCAGCAGTTACTTCCGGGACAGTGGCGTGGCAGATACGCAGTATTTT. Residues: CASSYFRDSGVADTQYF.

This clonotype was counted many times. This chain joins TRBV7-6 and TRBJ2-2; TRBD1 matches at 7 bases. Germline-derived CDR1 and CDR2 are SGHVS and FNYEAQ. V lost 1 base and J lost 7; bases outside the gene matches: 9. The CDR3 loop spans 16 amino acids. The CDR3 reads CASSLGRGQAHGELFF. CDR3 bases: TGTGCCAGCAGCTTAGGACGAGGACAGGCTCACGGGGAGCTGTTTTTT.

The chain has TRBV18 and TRBJ2-3, with 10 bases matching TRBD1. V trimming: 0 bases; J trimming: 7 bases; junction bases outside the gene matches: 7. CDR3 length: 16 amino acids. The germline CDR1 and CDR2 sequences are KGHSH and LQKENI. CDR3 DNA sequence: TGTGCCAGCTCACCACCGTTGGGACAGGGGCCACATACGCAGTATTTT. Translated, it gives CASSPPLGQGPHTQYF.

V gene TRBV7-9 combines with J gene TRBJ1-2; D might be TRBD1 (6 bases). Trimming pared 5 bases from V and 4 bases from J, leaving 17 bases between. This CDR3 region has 15 residues. Germline V gene data show CDR1 as SEHNR and CDR2 as FQNEAQ (reference sequence). The CDR3: CASSPDRSHFYGYTF. The DNA for the CDR3 is TGTGCCAGCAGCCCCGACAGGTCCCACTTCTATGGCTACACCTTC.

This clonotype was counted at least ten times. J is TRBJ1-5 and V is TRBV12-3 or TRBV12-4; no reliable D call. Trimming left V 6 bases short and J 3 bases short, with 12 bases between. The CDR3 totals 14 residues. The CDR3 protein is CASSTDGINQPQHF. The DNA for the CDR3 is TGTGCCAGCAGCACTGACGGAATCAATCAGCCCCAGCATTTT.

This clonotype was seen repeatedly, ten times or more. V usage is TRBV7-2 and J usage is TRBJ1-5; D gene unclear. The germline V and J ends were trimmed by 0 bases and 6 bases, with 6 bases remaining between them. Germline CDR1 and CDR2: SGHTA and FQGNSA. This CDR3 has 13 residues. The CDR3 spells CASSLAVSQPQHF. The CDR3 region has the DNA TGTGCCAGCAGCTTAGCCGTGTCTCAGCCCCAGCATTTT.

This clonotype has only a few counts. The rearrangement uses TRBV6-2 or TRBV6-3 and TRBJ1-4, with TRBD1 as a possible D gene (5 bases). Trimming shortened V by 7 bases and J by 8 bases, and 8 bases separated the two germline ends. CDR1 is MNHEY, CDR2 SVGEGT, per germline. The CDR3 totals 11 residues. In DNA form, the CDR3 reads TGTGCCAGCAAGGCAGGGGAAAAACTGTTTTTT. Translation: CASKAGEKLFF.

This clonotype was counted at least ten times. This rearrangement joins TRBV3-1 to TRBJ2-2; D perhaps matches TRBD1 (6 bases). The CDR3 loop spans 15 amino acids. Germline CDR1 reads LGHDT; CDR2 reads YNNKEL (reference sequence). Trimming shortened V by 5 bases and J by 5 bases, and 15 bases separated the two germline ends. CDR3 bases: TGTGCCAGCAGCGTCAGGACAGACCCTACCGGGGAGCTGTTTTTT. Translation: CASSVRTDPTGELFF.